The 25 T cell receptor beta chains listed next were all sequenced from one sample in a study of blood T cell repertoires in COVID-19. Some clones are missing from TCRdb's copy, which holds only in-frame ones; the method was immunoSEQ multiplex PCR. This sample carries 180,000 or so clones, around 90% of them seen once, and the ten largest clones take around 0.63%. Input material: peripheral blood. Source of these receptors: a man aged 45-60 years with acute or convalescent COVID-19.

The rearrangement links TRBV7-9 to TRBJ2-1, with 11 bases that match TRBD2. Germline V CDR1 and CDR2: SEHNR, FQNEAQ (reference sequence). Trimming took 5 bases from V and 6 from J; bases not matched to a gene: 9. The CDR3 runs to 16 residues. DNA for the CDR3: TGTGCCAGCAGCGCGGAACTAGCGGGAGTGGTCAATGAGCAGTTCTTC. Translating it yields CASSAELAGVVNEQFF. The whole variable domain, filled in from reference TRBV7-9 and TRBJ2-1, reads DTGVSQNPRHKITKRGQNVTFRCDPISEHNRLYWYRQTLGQGPEFLTYFQNEAQLEKSRLLSDRFSAERPKGSFSTLEIQRTEQGDSAMYLCASSAELAGVVNEQFFGPGTRLTVL.

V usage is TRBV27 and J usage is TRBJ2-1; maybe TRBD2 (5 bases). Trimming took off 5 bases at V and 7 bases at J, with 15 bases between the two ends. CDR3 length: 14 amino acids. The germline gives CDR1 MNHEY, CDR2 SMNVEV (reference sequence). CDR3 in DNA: TGTGCCAGCAGTAACCCGAGACCGGGGAATGAGCAGTTCTTC. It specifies CASSNPRPGNEQFF.

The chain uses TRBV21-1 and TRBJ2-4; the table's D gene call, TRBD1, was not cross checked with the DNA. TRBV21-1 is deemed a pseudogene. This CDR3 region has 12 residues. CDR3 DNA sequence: TGTGCCACCACAGGGAGAGTAGACATTCAGTACTTC. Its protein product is CATTGRVDIQYF.

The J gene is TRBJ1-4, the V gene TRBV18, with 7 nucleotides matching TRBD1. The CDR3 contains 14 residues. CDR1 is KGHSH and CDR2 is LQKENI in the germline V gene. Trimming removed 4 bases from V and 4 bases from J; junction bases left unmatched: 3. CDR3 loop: CASSLRDSNEKLFF. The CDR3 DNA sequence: TGTGCCAGCTCACTCCGGGACAGTAATGAAAAACTGTTTTTT.

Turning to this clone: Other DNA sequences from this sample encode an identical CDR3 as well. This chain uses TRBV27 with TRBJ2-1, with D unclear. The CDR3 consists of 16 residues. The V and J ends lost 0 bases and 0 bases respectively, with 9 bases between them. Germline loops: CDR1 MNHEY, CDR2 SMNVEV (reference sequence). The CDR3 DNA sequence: TGTGCCAGCAGTTTATCCCCGGGTAGCTCCTACAATGAGCAGTTCTTC. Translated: CASSLSPGSSYNEQFF.

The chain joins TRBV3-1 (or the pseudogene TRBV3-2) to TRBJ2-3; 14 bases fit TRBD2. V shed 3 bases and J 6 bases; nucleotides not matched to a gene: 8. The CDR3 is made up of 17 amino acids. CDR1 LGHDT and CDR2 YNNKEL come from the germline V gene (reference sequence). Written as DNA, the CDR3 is TGTGCCAGCAGCCAGGGCCCGACTAGCGGGAGGGCGGATACGCAGTATTTT. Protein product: CASSQGPTSGRADTQYF.

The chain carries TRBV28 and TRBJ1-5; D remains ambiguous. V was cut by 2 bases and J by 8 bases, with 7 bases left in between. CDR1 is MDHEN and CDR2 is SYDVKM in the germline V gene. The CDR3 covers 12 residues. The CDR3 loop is CASSLNKEPQHF. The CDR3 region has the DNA TGTGCCAGCAGTTTAAACAAAGAGCCCCAGCATTTT.

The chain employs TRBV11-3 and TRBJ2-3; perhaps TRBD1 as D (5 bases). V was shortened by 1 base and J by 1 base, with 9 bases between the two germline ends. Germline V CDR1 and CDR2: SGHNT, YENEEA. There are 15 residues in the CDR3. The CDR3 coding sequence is TGTGCCAGCAGCTTAGGGGGCGACGGCACAGATACGCAGTATTTT. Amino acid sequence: CASSLGGDGTDTQYF.

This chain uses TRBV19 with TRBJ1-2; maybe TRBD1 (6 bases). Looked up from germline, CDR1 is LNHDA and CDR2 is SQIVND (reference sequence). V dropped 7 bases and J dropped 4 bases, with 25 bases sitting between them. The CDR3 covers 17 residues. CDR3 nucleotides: TGTGCCAGTACCTCTCCCCCCGAGGACAGTCTTCGCTATGGCTACACCTTC. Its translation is CASTSPPEDSLRYGYTF.

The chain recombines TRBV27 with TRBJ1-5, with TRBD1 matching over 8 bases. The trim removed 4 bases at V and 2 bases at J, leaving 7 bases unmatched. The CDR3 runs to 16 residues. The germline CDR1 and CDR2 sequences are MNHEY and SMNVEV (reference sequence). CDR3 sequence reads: CASSSTGGIGNQPQHF. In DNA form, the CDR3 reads TGTGCCAGCAGTTCCACAGGGGGAATAGGCAATCAGCCCCAGCATTTT.

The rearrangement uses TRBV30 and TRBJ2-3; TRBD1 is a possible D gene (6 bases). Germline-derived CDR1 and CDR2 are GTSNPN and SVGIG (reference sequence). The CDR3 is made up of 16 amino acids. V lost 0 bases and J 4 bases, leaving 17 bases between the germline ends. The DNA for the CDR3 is TGTGCCTGGAGTGTACGGCAGGGGAGTCTGCCAGATACGCAGTATTTT. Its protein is CAWSVRQGSLPDTQYF.

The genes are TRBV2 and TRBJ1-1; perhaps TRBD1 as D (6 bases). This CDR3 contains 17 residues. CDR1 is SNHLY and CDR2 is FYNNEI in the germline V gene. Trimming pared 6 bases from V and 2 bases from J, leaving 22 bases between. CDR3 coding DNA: TGTGCCAGCAGCGACAACCCGACTTTGGACAGCAACACTGAAGCTTTCTTT. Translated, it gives CASSDNPTLDSNTEAFF.

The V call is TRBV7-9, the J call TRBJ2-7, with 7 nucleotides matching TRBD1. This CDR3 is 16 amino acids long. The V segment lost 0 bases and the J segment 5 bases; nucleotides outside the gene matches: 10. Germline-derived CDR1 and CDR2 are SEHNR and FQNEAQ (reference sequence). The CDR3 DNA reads TGTGCCAGCAGCTTAGCGGTTCGACAGGGTCTCCACGAGCAGTACTTC. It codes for CASSLAVRQGLHEQYF.

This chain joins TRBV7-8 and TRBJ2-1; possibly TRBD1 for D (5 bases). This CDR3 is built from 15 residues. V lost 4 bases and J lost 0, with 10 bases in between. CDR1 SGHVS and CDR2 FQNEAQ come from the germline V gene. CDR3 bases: TGTGCCAGCAGCTCCAGGGTTGGCTCCTACAATGAGCAGTTCTTC. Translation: CASSSRVGSYNEQFF.

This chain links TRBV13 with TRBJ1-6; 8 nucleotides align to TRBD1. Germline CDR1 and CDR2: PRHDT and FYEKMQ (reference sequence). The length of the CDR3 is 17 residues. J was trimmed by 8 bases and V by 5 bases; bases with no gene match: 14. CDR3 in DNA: TGTGCCAGCAGCCTGAACTATGGGCAGGGGGCTTATTCACCCCTCCACTTT. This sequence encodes CASSLNYGQGAYSPLHF.

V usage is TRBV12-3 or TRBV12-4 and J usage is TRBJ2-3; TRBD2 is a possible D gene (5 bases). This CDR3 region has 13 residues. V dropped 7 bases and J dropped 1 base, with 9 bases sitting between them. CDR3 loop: CASTALGTDTQYF. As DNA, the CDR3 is TGTGCCAGCACGGCACTAGGCACAGATACGCAGTATTTT.

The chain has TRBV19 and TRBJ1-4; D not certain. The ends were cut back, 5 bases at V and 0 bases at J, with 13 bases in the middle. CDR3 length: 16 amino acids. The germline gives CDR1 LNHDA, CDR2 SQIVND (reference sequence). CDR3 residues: CASSPLTPATNEKLFF. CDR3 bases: TGTGCCAGTAGTCCCTTGACACCAGCAACTAATGAAAAACTGTTTTTT.

The CDR3 loop reads CASSLASGSNQPQHF. The CDR3 region has the DNA TGTGCCAGCAGCTTGGCGTCAGGTTCCAATCAGCCCCAGCATTTT. This sequence joins TRBV5-5 and TRBJ1-5; D not resolved. V lost 0 bases and J lost 3, with 10 bases in between. Germline lookup yields CDR1 SGHKS and CDR2 YYEKEE (reference sequence). CDR3 length: 15 residues. Full variable domain (remainder filled in from reference TRBV5-5 and TRBJ1-5): DAGVTQSPTHLIKTRGQQVTLRCSPISGHKSVSWYQQVLGQGPQFIFQYYEKEERGRGNFPDRFSARQFPNYSSELNVNALLLGDSALYLCASSLASGSNQPQHFGDGTRLSIL.

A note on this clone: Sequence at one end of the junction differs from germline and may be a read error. The CDR3 sequence: CASSDPPGSYYGYTF. The CDR3, as DNA: TGTGCCAGCAGCGACCCACCGGGGTCATACTACGGCTACACCTTC. The chain recombines TRBV11-2 with TRBJ1-2; D gene ambiguous. This CDR3 has 15 amino acids. Germline CDR1 SGHAT, CDR2 FQNNGV.

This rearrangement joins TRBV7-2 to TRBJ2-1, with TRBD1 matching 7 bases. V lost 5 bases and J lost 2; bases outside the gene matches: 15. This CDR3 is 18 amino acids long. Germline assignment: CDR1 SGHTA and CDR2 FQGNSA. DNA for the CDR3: TGTGCCAGCAGCCTCCTGACAGGGTTTTTTAGGACCTACAATGAGCAGTTCTTC. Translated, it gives CASSLLTGFFRTYNEQFF.

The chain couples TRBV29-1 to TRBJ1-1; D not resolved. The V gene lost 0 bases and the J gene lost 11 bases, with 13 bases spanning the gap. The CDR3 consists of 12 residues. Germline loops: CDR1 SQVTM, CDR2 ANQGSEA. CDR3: CSVEDYGHGAFF. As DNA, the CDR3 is TGCAGCGTTGAAGATTATGGGCATGGTGCTTTCTTT.

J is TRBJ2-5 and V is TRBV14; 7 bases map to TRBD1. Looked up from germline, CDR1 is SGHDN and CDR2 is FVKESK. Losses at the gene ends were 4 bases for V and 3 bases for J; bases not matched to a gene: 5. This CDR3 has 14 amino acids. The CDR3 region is CASSRYRGKETQYF. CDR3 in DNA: TGTGCCAGCAGCCGATACAGGGGTAAAGAGACCCAGTACTTC.

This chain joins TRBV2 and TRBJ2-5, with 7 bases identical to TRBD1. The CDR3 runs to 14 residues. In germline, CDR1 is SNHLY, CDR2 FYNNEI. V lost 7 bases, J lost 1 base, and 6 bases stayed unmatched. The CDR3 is CASKAGTVQETQYF. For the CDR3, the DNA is TGTGCCAGCAAGGCAGGGACAGTCCAAGAGACCCAGTACTTC.

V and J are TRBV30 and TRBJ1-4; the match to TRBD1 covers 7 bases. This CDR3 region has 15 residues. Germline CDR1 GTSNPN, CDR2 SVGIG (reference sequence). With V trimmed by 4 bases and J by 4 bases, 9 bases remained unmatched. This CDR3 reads CAWNPNRGVNEKLFF. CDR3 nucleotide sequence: TGTGCCTGGAACCCCAACAGGGGAGTTAATGAAAAACTGTTTTTT.

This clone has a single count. The CDR3 sequence: CATSTGWDNSPLHF. In DNA form, the CDR3 reads TGTGCCACCAGCACAGGGTGGGATAATTCACCCCTCCACTTT. The rearrangement uses TRBV15 and TRBJ1-6, with a possible D match to TRBD1 (5 bases). V was trimmed by 4 bases and J by 5 bases, leaving 9 bases between them. The V gene's germline CDR1 is LNHNV and CDR2 YYDKDF (reference sequence). CDR3 size: 14 residues. The variable domain in full, with the rest retrieved from reference TRBV15 and TRBJ1-6, is DAMVIQNPRYQVTQFGKPVTLSCSQTLNHNVMYWYQQKSSQAPKLLFHYYDKDFNNEADTPDNFQSRRPNTSFCFLDIRSPGLGDTAMYLCATSTGWDNSPLHFGNGTRLTVT.